This T cell receptor beta chain was profiled in a study of response to subunit inactivated influenza vaccine. Study-level findings and limits: Authors suggested seasonal influenza vaccinations each recruit few new T cells.

The CDR3 spans 14 residues. V lost 2 bases and J lost 1, with 12 bases in between. Looked up from germline, CDR1 is DFQATT and CDR2 is SNEGSKA (reference sequence). TCRdb re-called the RT-PCR reads through MiXCR, storing one row per CDR3 protein. The table lists over 400,000 distinct CDR3 sequences, around 9.9% of them singletons, with around 12% in the top ten. Points on this clonotype: Its cognate antigen is unknown.

The gene calls are TRBV20-1 and TRBJ2-7; possible D gene TRBD1, 6 bases. This material consisted of PBMCs from blood, taken 40 to 50 days after vaccination. The sequence was collected from a man in his fifties who received an inactivated influenza vaccine. The CDR3 reads CSARNRDKSYEQYF. As DNA, the CDR3 is TGCAGTGCTAGAAACCGGGACAAGTCCTACGAGCAGTACTTC.